This TCR beta chain was found in a study of response to subunit inactivated influenza vaccine. Study-wide results and caveats: The authors suggested that every seasonal influenza vaccination recruits few new T cells.

Trimming shortened V by 1 base and J by 0 bases, and 10 bases separated the two germline ends. Germline V lookup: CDR1 DFQATT, CDR2 SNEGSKA (reference sequence). The CDR3 has 15 amino acids. TCRdb re-derived calls from the RT-PCR reads in MiXCR, one entry per CDR3 protein. There are some 520,000 distinct CDR3 sequences in the sample; 16% occur only once, and 2.5% to 3.5% lies in the top ten. This clonotype was counted only a few times. The antigen is unknown. V gene TRBV20-1 combines with J gene TRBJ1-5, with D hard to call. The sample in question was CD4+ T cells sorted from PBMCs, obtained around 25 months after vaccination. This TCR was sampled from a man aged 50 to 75 who received an inactivated influenza vaccine. This chain's CDR3 is CSARGRLNSNQPQHF. In DNA, the CDR3 is TGCAGTGCTAGAGGACGGCTAAATAGCAATCAGCCCCAGCATTTT.